These T cell receptor beta chains were read from a single sample in a study of CD8+CD57+ T cells in acquired aplastic anemia. TCRdb recomputed calls from the reads with MiXCR, one row per CDR3 protein. The repertoire consists of roughly 200,000 distinct CDR3 sequences, with approximately 57% occurring once and the leading ten covering 25% to 30%. Material for sequencing was sorted CD4+, CD8+, or CD8+CD57+ T cells (not recorded which) from PBMCs. These receptors were taken from a human donor in good health. Each CDR3 is given with its conserved first and last residue. The D gene is left open where the match is weak. Where a row states a size, it is once, few, many or the class of an expanded clone; other rows omit it.

TRBD1	TRBV7-9	TRBJ1-5	many	TGTGCCAGCAGCTTAGGCCAGGGGGATCAGCCCCAGCATTTT	CASSLGQGDQPQHF
-	TRBV7-2	TRBJ1-2	-	TGTGCCAGCAGCCCATACCCGGTTCGAAACTATGGCTACACCTTC	CASSPYPVRNYGYTF
TRBD1	TRBV5-1	TRBJ1-6	-	TGCGCCAGCAGCACGACAGGGCCCCTCCACTTT	CASSTTGPLHF
TRBD2	TRBV6-4	TRBJ2-3	many	TGTGCCAGCAGTGACGGATCGGCGGGAGGGCCAGATACGCAGTATTTT	CASSDGSAGGPDTQYF
TRBD2	TRBV6-4	TRBJ2-1	many	TGTGCCAGCAGTGACACAAGCGGGGGGGCCTACAATGAGCAGTTCTTC	CASSDTSGGAYNEQFF
-	TRBV12-3/TRBV12-4	TRBJ2-5	-	TGTGCCAGCAGTCCGACATGGGGCTTGGAGACCCAGTACTTC	CASSPTWGLETQYF
-	TRBV7-8	TRBJ2-7	-	TGTGCCAGCAGCTCTCGACGGGGGACCGAGCAGTACTTC	CASSSRRGTEQYF
-	TRBV20-1	TRBJ1-2	-	TGCAGTGCTAGACCACTGAGGGGTTTTGGCTACACCTTC	CSARPLRGFGYTF
-	TRBV20-1	TRBJ2-3	once	TGCAGTACCCGATACCTAGGCACAGATACGCAGTATTTT	CSTRYLGTDTQYF
-	TRBV7-8	TRBJ2-1	-	TGTGCCAGCAGCTTAGCGGGGGGACCGAGCTACAATGAGCAGTTCTTC	CASSLAGGPSYNEQFF
-	TRBV7-3	TRBJ2-5	-	TGTGCCAGCAGGATACCGGGACGCCCAAAGGAGACCCAGTACTTC	CASRIPGRPKETQYF
-	TRBV7-9	TRBJ2-7	-	TGTGCCAGCTCACCGCCACAGGGTGGGACCTACGTGCAGTACTTC	CASSPPQGGTYVQYF
-	TRBV19	TRBJ1-2	-	TGTGCCAGTAGTATCTTCTTGGAGGCCTATGGCTACACCTTC	CASSIFLEAYGYTF
-	TRBV10-3	TRBJ2-5	few	TGTGCCATCAGTCAACAGGTTTCGGAGACCCAGTACTTC	CAISQQVSETQYF
TRBD2	TRBV5-1	TRBJ2-3	-	TGCGCCAGCAGCTTGGTGGTAGCGGGAGCGCGAGATACGCAGTATTTT	CASSLVVAGARDTQYF
-	TRBV2	TRBJ2-3	-	TGTGCCAGAAGCACGCGAGATACGCAGTATTTT	CARSTRDTQYF
TRBD1	TRBV9	TRBJ2-5	-	TGTGCCAGCAGCAGAATGGGGACAGGGGAACAAGAGACCCAGTACTTC	CASSRMGTGEQETQYF
-	TRBV19	TRBJ1-2	-	TGTGCCAGTAGGGGAGGGGGGGACTCTTTTAATGGCTACACCTTC	CASRGGGDSFNGYTF
TRBD2	TRBV7-9	TRBJ2-2	-	TGTGCCAGCAGCTTTTGGACTAGCGGGAGGTTAACGAACACCGGGGAGCTGTTTTTT	CASSFWTSGRLTNTGELFF
-	TRBV20-1	TRBJ2-2	-	TGCAGTGCTAGAGATGCCCCCCCAGGCGGGGAGCTGTTTTTT	CSARDAPPGGELFF
-	TRBV15	TRBJ1-2	few	TGTGCCACCAGCAGAGGCGCAGATGGCTACACCTTC	CATSRGADGYTF
TRBD1	TRBV7-8	TRBJ1-3	-	TGTGCCAGCAGCCAAAACAGGGGGCGAGGAAACACCATATATTTT	CASSQNRGRGNTIYF
TRBD2	TRBV20-1	TRBJ2-3	many	TGCAGTGCAGCCGGGACTAGCATAGCAGATACGCAGTATTTT	CSAAGTSIADTQYF
TRBD1	TRBV10-3	TRBJ1-1	-	TGTGCCACCAAGGGACAGACAAACACTGAAGCTTTCTTT	CATKGQTNTEAFF
-	TRBV25-1	TRBJ2-3	-	TGTGCCAGCAGTGAGCGGGGTTCTAGCACAGATACGCAGTATTTT	CASSERGSSTDTQYF
TRBD1	TRBV7-6	TRBJ1-6	-	TGTGCCAGCAGCTCCGGGACAGCAAAGAATTCACCCCTCCACTTT	CASSSGTAKNSPLHF
-	TRBV4-1	TRBJ1-1	many	TGCGCCAGCAGCCAAGACGGAAACACTGAAGCTTTCTTT	CASSQDGNTEAFF
-	TRBV14	TRBJ2-3	-	TGTGCCAGCAGCCTAGCAGCCTCGGATACGCAGTATTTT	CASSLAASDTQYF
TRBD2	TRBV27	TRBJ2-7	many	TGTGCCAGCGGGTGGGGCATAGCGGGAGGCTACGAGCAGTACTTC	CASGWGIAGGYEQYF
-	TRBV15	TRBJ1-1	-	TGTGCCACCAGCAAGGGGTGGAACACTGAAGCTTTCTTT	CATSKGWNTEAFF
-	TRBV7-8	TRBJ1-3	-	TGTGCCAGCAACCTAGGACAGACTGGAAACACCATATATTTT	CASNLGQTGNTIYF
-	TRBV6-5	TRBJ1-2	many	TGTGCCAGCAGTTACTCGAAGGGGCGCGGGTATGGCTACACCTTC	CASSYSKGRGYGYTF
-	TRBV7-7	TRBJ2-2	many	TGTGCTAGCAGCTACGACAACGGGGAGCTGTTTTTT	CASSYDNGELFF
TRBD1	TRBV4-3	TRBJ2-2	many	TGCGCCAGCAGCCAAGAGGGCAGGGGGCTTGGCGGGGAGCTGTTTTTT	CASSQEGRGLGGELFF
-	TRBV6-5	TRBJ1-3	-	TGTGCCAGCAGTGAAGGCCGGGGGGACGGAAACACCATATATTTT	CASSEGRGDGNTIYF
-	TRBV4-1	TRBJ1-3	-	TGCGCCAGCAGCCAAGGGGACGGGTCTGGAAACACCATATATTTT	CASSQGDGSGNTIYF
TRBD1	TRBV9	TRBJ1-1	many	TGTGCCAGCAGCGCACAGGGGGTGGACACTGAAGCTTTCTTT	CASSAQGVDTEAFF
-	TRBV29-1	TRBJ2-7	few	TGCAGCCCCTCTGTATCCTACGAGCAGTACTTC	CSPSVSYEQYF
-	TRBV27	TRBJ1-1	many	TGTGCCAGCAGTTGGGCATCGAACACTGAAGCTTTCTTT	CASSWASNTEAFF
TRBD1	TRBV19	TRBJ2-7	-	TGTGCCAGTAGTACCCGACAGGGCGCCGCCTACGAGCAGTACTTC	CASSTRQGAAYEQYF
-	TRBV2	TRBJ2-7	-	TGTGCCAGCAGTACGGGCGGGGTACCCTACGAGCAGTACTTC	CASSTGGVPYEQYF
-	TRBV7-8	TRBJ1-1	-	TGTGCCAGCAGCCCAGAGGGCCCGGTCGTCCCTGAAGCTTTCTTT	CASSPEGPVVPEAFF
-	TRBV10-3	TRBJ1-3	-	TGTGCCACCCAGCAGTCTTCCTATGGCTACACCATATATTTT	CATQQSSYGYTIYF
TRBD1	TRBV20-1	TRBJ2-7	-	TGCAGTGTTGAGGGACAGGGGGACTACGAGCAGTACTTC	CSVEGQGDYEQYF
-	TRBV4-2	TRBJ2-7	-	TGTGCCAGCAGCCAGATCAGGTTCTACGAGCAGTACTTC	CASSQIRFYEQYF
-	TRBV27	TRBJ2-7	many	TGTGCCAGCACCATGCGGGCCAATTCCTACGAGCAGTACTTC	CASTMRANSYEQYF
-	TRBV29-1	TRBJ1-1	-	TGCAGCGTTGAGGTAGGGGCCGTCAATTCCTTT	CSVEVGAVNSF
-	TRBV7-9	TRBJ2-5	few	TGTGCCAGCAGCTTTGTTGGAGAAGAGACCCAGTACTTC	CASSFVGEETQYF
TRBD2	TRBV10-1	TRBJ2-1	few	TGCGCCAGCAGTGAGGAGCGGGGAACCTACAATGAGCAGTTCTTC	CASSEERGTYNEQFF
-	TRBV5-8	TRBJ2-3	many	TGTGCCAGCAGCTTGGGTGTTAGCACAGATACGCAGTATTTT	CASSLGVSTDTQYF
TRBD1	TRBV2	TRBJ1-1	-	TGTGCCAGCAGTAGAAGAAACCGGGACAGAGGTTTCTTT	CASSRRNRDRGFF
TRBD2	TRBV20-1	TRBJ2-1	few	TGCAGTGCTAGAGCGGGCCTAGCGGGGACTTTAGTGCAGTTCTTC	CSARAGLAGTLVQFF
TRBD1	TRBV25-1	TRBJ2-7	-	TGTGCCAGCAGAGATCAGGGACAGGGGGCTTACGAGCAGTACTTC	CASRDQGQGAYEQYF
TRBD2	TRBV4-1	TRBJ2-1	-	TGCGCCAGCAGCCAGGAAGGGATGATAGCGGGCTCCTACAATGAGCAGTTCTTC	CASSQEGMIAGSYNEQFF
TRBD1	TRBV7-6	TRBJ1-1	-	TGTGCCAGCAGCGGACAGGTTTTGGACACTGAAGCTTTCTTT	CASSGQVLDTEAFF
TRBD2	TRBV7-8	TRBJ2-1	many	TGTGCCAGCAGCTTAGATGGGGGGGGCAATGAGCAGTTCTTC	CASSLDGGGNEQFF
-	TRBV20-1	TRBJ1-1	few	TGCAGTGACCCTGAAGCTTTCTTT	CSDPEAFF
-	TRBV14	TRBJ1-2	once	TGTGCCAGCAGCCAAATACCTCGAGGGGCGGATGGCTACACCTTC	CASSQIPRGADGYTF
-	TRBV5-8	TRBJ2-1	many	TGTGCCAGCAGCCCGTGGATTGATTGGGACAATGAGCAGTTCTTC	CASSPWIDWDNEQFF
-	TRBV7-2	TRBJ2-1	-	TGTGCCAGCAGCTTAGGCGGGATCTGGCAGTTCTTC	CASSLGGIWQFF